This T cell receptor beta chain emerged from a study of monozygotic twins with inflammatory bowel disease. General observations from the study: Telling apart the different T cell subtypes was not possible. Repertoire similarity did not separate concordant from discordant twins, possibly from limited power.

Details on this clonotype: Its matching antigen is unknown.

The CDR3 runs 15 residues. The germline V gene encodes CDR1 KGHSH and CDR2 LQKENI. TCR libraries each used 3,500 to 4,500 ng of total RNA. TCRdb reanalyzed the 5' RACE reads, giving one entry per CDR3 protein sequence and no DNA. This sample's table reports around 97,000 distinct CDR3 sequences. The chain combines TRBV18 with TRBJ1-2; the TCRdb D gene call, TRBD1, has no DNA to confirm it. The sample taken for sequencing was blood. This receptor was obtained from a human donor with ulcerative colitis or Crohn's disease, or a healthy co-twin of an affected twin (not recorded which). CDR3 sequence reads: CASSPSSGTDYGYTF.